This TCR beta chain was retrieved from a study of cytomegalovirus exposure and HLA in healthy donors. As for this clone: What it binds is unknown.

Findings and caveats of the study: Cytomegalovirus-associated TCR beta chains were listed, numbering 150 to 200. The study dropped some indistinguishable V segments, TRBV6-2 and TRBV6-3 among them.

CDR1 SGHRS and CDR2 YFSETQ come from the germline V gene. The V end was cut by 2 bases, the J end by 9 bases, with 18 bases between. This CDR3 is 16 amino acids long. PCR primers comprised 60 Vbeta and 13 Jbeta primers. Method: immunoSEQ multiplex PCR; TCRdb's copy keeps in-frame clones and lacks some. The sample holds under 200,000 clones, approximately 72% seen once. V gene TRBV5-1 combines with J gene TRBJ1-6, with D unresolved. This receptor was obtained from a female donor in good health and CMV-seronegative. Sequenced sample: PBMCs. The CDR3 here is CASSFVSTDASSPLHF. The CDR3 bases are TGCGCCAGCAGCTTTGTCAGTACAGATGCGTCTTCACCCCTCCACTTT. The whole variable domain, remainder taken from reference TRBV5-1 and TRBJ1-6, is KAGVTQTPRYLIKTRGQQVTLSCSPISGHRSVSWYQQTPGQGLQFLFEYFSETQRNKGNFPGRFSGRQFSNSRSEMNVSTLELGDSALYLCASSFVSTDASSPLHFGNGTRLTVT.